This TCR beta chain was found in a study of T cells in Graves' hyperthyroidism and ophthalmopathy. Template material for amplifying TCR beta CDR3 regions consisted of RNA transcripts. RT-PCR in the first round (using the HTBI primer set) targeted the TCR CDR3. TCRdb re-derived calls from the multiplex PCR reads in MiXCR, one entry per CDR3 protein. The profile shows around 600,000 distinct CDR3 sequences, approximately 14% of them singletons. V shed 0 bases and J 4 bases; nucleotides not matched to a gene: 9. Germline V gives CDR1 LGHNA, CDR2 YSLEER. This CDR3 region has 18 residues. This clonotype was picked up a small number of times.

This chain links TRBV4-3 with TRBJ2-2; 9 nucleotides match TRBD1. This clonotype was obtained from a woman between 18 and 29 years old with Graves' ophthalmopathy. Input material: blood. This chain's CDR3 is CASSQEGQGLLTTGELFF. The CDR3 region has the DNA TGCGCCAGCAGCCAAGAGGGACAGGGTCTCCTTACCACCGGGGAGCTGTTTTTT.